This is a list of T cell receptor beta chains from one sample in a study of blood T cell repertoires in COVID-19. TCRdb keeps only in-frame clones here, not all; method: immunoSEQ multiplex PCR. The sample yields about 210,000 clones, over 75% seen once. The specimen was PBMCs or T cells enriched from blood (not recorded which). The source of these receptors is a man aged 30 to 45 in a cohort exposed to, infected with or recovered from COVID-19 (not recorded which). The CDR3 runs from the conserved cysteine through the conserved F or W. D genes are given only for firm matches. The listing skips clone size in some rows; elsewhere it reads once, few, many or a size class.

j_gene	v_gene	d_gene	abundance	CDR3aa	CDR3nt
TRBJ2-5	TRBV28	.	.	CASNRGAGLRGETQYF	TGTGCCTCAAACAGGGGCGCGGGACTTCGCGGGGAGACCCAGTACTTC
TRBJ1-5	TRBV5-5	TRBD1	.	CASSSTGGQPQHF	TGTGCCAGCAGCTCGACAGGGGGTCAGCCCCAGCATTTT
TRBJ1-2	TRBV7-2	.	.	CAGSTQGVDGYTF	TGTGCCGGCTCAACGCAGGGTGTCGATGGCTACACCTTC
TRBJ1-4	TRBV7-9	.	.	CASSRSGTLAEKLFF	TGTGCCAGCAGCCGATCCGGGACATTGGCTGAAAAACTGTTTTTT
TRBJ2-5	TRBV9	TRBD2	.	CASSVGAGARETQYF	TGTGCCAGCAGCGTAGGTGCGGGAGCACGAGAGACCCAGTACTTC
TRBJ1-5	TRBV7-4	.	.	CASSPTGRTIFSQPQHF	TGTGCCAGCAGCCCCACGGGGAGGACAATCTTTAGTCAGCCCCAGCATTTT
TRBJ2-7	TRBV4-1	.	.	CASSLGLPRYEQYF	TGCGCCAGCAGCCTGGGACTCCCGAGGTACGAGCAGTACTTC
TRBJ2-3	TRBV27	TRBD2	once	CASSSPRTSGTDTQYF	TGTGCCAGCAGTTCACCGAGGACTAGCGGCACAGATACGCAGTATTTT
TRBJ2-5	TRBV29-1	.	.	CSVASETQYF	TGCAGCGTTGCTTCCGAGACCCAGTACTTC
TRBJ2-5	TRBV19	TRBD1	.	CASSAAGQGKETQYF	TGTGCCAGTAGTGCCGCGGGACAGGGGAAAGAGACCCAGTACTTC
TRBJ2-7	TRBV20-1	TRBD2	.	CSASVTSGAYEQYF	TGCAGTGCTAGTGTCACTAGCGGGGCCTACGAGCAGTACTTC
TRBJ2-3	TRBV5-4	TRBD1	.	CASMRTGEADTQYF	TGTGCCAGCATGCGGACAGGGGAAGCAGATACGCAGTATTTT
TRBJ2-7	TRBV27	TRBD2	.	CASSYTLAAAYEQYF	TGTGCCAGCAGTTATACACTAGCGGCCGCCTACGAGCAGTACTTC
TRBJ1-5	TRBV6-5	.	.	CATRRGNSNQPQHF	TGTGCCACCCGGCGGGGGAATAGCAATCAGCCCCAGCATTTT
TRBJ1-2	TRBV5-1	.	once	CASSFRGGYGYTF	TGCGCCAGCAGCTTTAGGGGAGGCTATGGCTACACCTTC
TRBJ1-1	TRBV28	.	.	CASVKSRGQKTEAFF	TGTGCCAGCGTCAAATCAAGGGGCCAGAAAACTGAAGCTTTCTTT
TRBJ1-1	TRBV6-5	.	.	CASSLSRLNTEAFF	TGTGCCAGCAGTTTAAGCAGGCTGAACACTGAAGCTTTCTTT
TRBJ1-1	TRBV3-1/TRBV3-2	.	once	CASSQDFRGHLAFF	TGTGCCAGCAGCCAAGATTTCAGAGGCCACCTGGCTTTCTTT
TRBJ2-3	TRBV29-1	TRBD2	few	CSVERLAGGTDTQYF	TGCAGCGTTGAAAGACTAGCGGGAGGAACAGATACGCAGTATTTT
TRBJ2-2	TRBV11-3	TRBD2	.	CASSLTISGSHTGELFF	TGTGCCAGCAGCTTAACTATTAGCGGGAGCCACACCGGGGAGCTGTTTTTT
TRBJ1-5	TRBV2	.	.	CASTSGESYSNQPQHF	TGTGCCAGCACCTCTGGAGAGTCCTATAGCAATCAGCCCCAGCATTTT
TRBJ1-3	TRBV9	.	.	CASSVSPGGNTIYF	TGTGCCAGCAGCGTATCCCCCGGGGGGAACACCATATATTTT
TRBJ2-5	TRBV2	TRBD2	.	CATGLAGRETQYF	TGTGCCACCGGACTAGCGGGAAGGGAGACCCAGTACTTC
TRBJ1-5	TRBV28	.	.	CASTPPGSSGNQPQHF	TGTGCCAGCACCCCTCCAGGGTCATCGGGCAATCAGCCCCAGCATTTT
TRBJ1-1	TRBV5-5	.	.	CASSLEGVNTEAFF	TGTGCCAGCAGCTTGGAGGGGGTAAACACTGAAGCTTTCTTT
TRBJ2-7	TRBV6-4	.	.	CATSSRTPTYEQYF	TGTGCCACCAGCTCAAGGACACCTACCTACGAGCAGTACTTC
TRBJ1-2	TRBV5-6	.	.	CASSLEAGNYGYTF	TGTGCCAGCAGCTTGGAGGCGGGTAACTATGGCTACACCTTC
TRBJ1-4	TRBV27	.	.	CASSPLSPEKLFF	TGTGCCAGCAGTCCCCTGTCCCCCGAAAAACTGTTTTTT
TRBJ1-6	TRBV28	TRBD1	.	CAIRDSQYNSPLHF	TGTGCCATTCGGGACAGTCAGTATAATTCACCCCTCCACTTT
TRBJ1-2	TRBV12-3/TRBV12-4	.	.	CASSLNRGYTF	TGTGCCAGCAGTTTAAATCGTGGCTACACCTTC
TRBJ2-1	TRBV28	TRBD1	.	CASSRDRGAYNEQFF	TGTGCCAGCAGTCGGGACAGGGGAGCTTACAATGAGCAGTTCTTC
TRBJ1-5	TRBV6-1	.	.	CASSDGGLRQPQHF	TGTGCCAGCAGTGATGGGGGCCTTAGGCAGCCCCAGCATTTT
TRBJ1-3	TRBV27	TRBD1	.	CASSRQGLSGNTIYF	TGTGCCAGCAGTCGACAGGGGCTATCTGGAAACACCATATATTTT
TRBJ1-2	TRBV27	.	.	CASSLSQGLVVNYGYTF	TGTGCCAGCAGTTTATCCCAAGGACTGGTTGTAAACTATGGCTACACCTTC
TRBJ2-1	TRBV4-1	TRBD2	few	CASSSGRAGYNEQFF	TGCGCCAGCAGTTCCGGGAGGGCGGGTTACAATGAGCAGTTCTTC
TRBJ2-1	TRBV6-2/TRBV6-3	TRBD2	.	CASSYPEERGSSYNEQFF	TGTGCCAGCAGTTACCCCGAGGAGCGGGGAAGCTCCTACAATGAGCAGTTCTTC
TRBJ2-7	TRBV27	.	.	CASSLSVASISYEQYF	TGTGCCAGCAGTTTATCGGTGGCTAGCATCTCCTACGAGCAGTACTTC
TRBJ2-5	TRBV28	.	.	CASSDLTSSGETQYF	TGTGCCAGCAGTGACCTTACTAGTTCGGGAGAGACCCAGTACTTC
TRBJ2-7	TRBV4-1	TRBD2	.	CASSQASIGTSGKSYEQYF	TGCGCCAGCAGCCAGGCGTCGATCGGGACTAGCGGGAAGTCCTACGAGCAGTACTTC
TRBJ2-2	TRBV7-9	TRBD2	.	CASSSGLGSNTGELFF	TGTGCCAGCAGCTCAGGACTAGGATCGAACACCGGGGAGCTGTTTTTT
TRBJ1-5	TRBV7-8	TRBD1	.	CASSPLGQGQGQPQHF	TGTGCCAGCAGCCCACTGGGACAGGGGCAGGGTCAGCCCCAGCATTTT
TRBJ2-3	TRBV4-1	TRBD2	.	CASSPGLADTQYF	TGCGCCAGCAGCCCGGGACTAGCAGATACGCAGTATTTT
TRBJ2-1	TRBV5-6	TRBD2	.	CASSRGTTSGHNEQFF	TGTGCCAGCAGCCGGGGGACTACCAGCGGTCACAATGAGCAGTTCTTC
TRBJ2-3	TRBV3-1/TRBV3-2	.	.	CASSQEATRVADTQYF	TGTGCCAGCAGCCAAGAAGCGACTAGGGTCGCGGATACGCAGTATTTT
TRBJ2-1	TRBV7-9	.	.	CASSLARNYNEQFF	TGTGCCAGCAGCTTAGCGCGCAACTACAATGAGCAGTTCTTC
TRBJ2-7	TRBV18	TRBD2	.	CASSGARAGAYEQYF	TGTGCCAGCTCAGGAGCGCGAGCGGGGGCCTACGAGCAGTACTTC
TRBJ1-3	TRBV27	.	.	CASSGGLPSSGNTIYF	TGTGCCAGCAGTGGGGGACTGCCGAGCTCTGGAAACACCATATATTTT
TRBJ1-2	TRBV12-2	.	.	CASPRGGYTF	TGTGCAAGTCCTCGAGGCGGCTACACCTTC
TRBJ2-7	TRBV28	TRBD1	.	CASSAGTGISYEQYF	TGTGCCAGCAGCGCCGGGACAGGGATAAGCTACGAGCAGTACTTC
TRBJ2-7	TRBV29-1	.	.	CSVRFRDQMYEQYF	TGCAGCGTTCGATTCCGGGATCAGATGTACGAGCAGTACTTC
TRBJ1-2	TRBV7-9	.	.	CASSLAVVAYGYTF	TGTGCCAGCAGCTTGGCGGTGGTCGCCTATGGCTACACCTTC
TRBJ2-7	TRBV19	TRBD1	.	CASSRDRGTEQYF	TGTGCCAGTTCCCGGGACAGGGGGACCGAGCAGTACTTC
TRBJ1-5	TRBV27	TRBD1	.	CASSLWGQQPQHF	TGTGCCAGCAGTTTATGGGGACAGCAGCCCCAGCATTTT